Shown below are 26 T cell receptor beta chains from a single sample sequenced in a study of cytomegalovirus exposure and HLA in healthy donors. Both 60 Vbeta primers and 13 Jbeta primers went into the PCR. TCRdb's table, derived via immunoSEQ multiplex PCR, lists solely in-frame clones and lacks some. The table records tens of thousands of clones, under 80% of them present only once. Sequencing was done on a sample of PBMCs. These receptor sequences come from a male donor in good health and CMV-seropositive.

The chain uses TRBV6-6 and TRBJ1-2; TRBD1 agrees at 10 bases. The trim removed 2 bases at V and 6 bases at J, leaving 6 bases unmatched. Germline assignment: CDR1 MNHNY and CDR2 SVGAGI (reference sequence). The CDR3 has 15 residues. CDR3 DNA: TGTGCCAGCAGTTACCGCGACAGGGGGCGTCATGGCTACACCTTC. Translating gives CASSYRDRGRHGYTF.

V usage is TRBV4-3 and J usage is TRBJ1-1, with no clear D. CDR3 length: 14 amino acids. V lost 7 bases to trimming and J lost 1 base, with 13 bases between them. Germline V gene sequence: CDR1 LGHNA, CDR2 YSLEER. CDR3 sequence reads: CASNPSHPNTEAFF. The CDR3 DNA follows: TGCGCCAGCAACCCTTCACACCCGAACACTGAAGCTTTCTTT.

This chain joins TRBV4-2 and TRBJ2-2, with D unclear. The CDR3 runs to 13 residues. From germline, CDR1 is LGHNA and CDR2 YNFKEQ. Trimming pared 2 bases from V and 3 bases from J, leaving 4 bases between. CDR3 sequence (DNA): TGTGCCAGCAGCCAACTAGACACCGGGGAGCTGTTTTTT. It is translated as CASSQLDTGELFF.

The gene calls are TRBV7-2 and TRBJ1-2; no clear D. CDR3 size: 13 residues. Trimming pared 5 bases from V and 8 bases from J, leaving 15 bases between. Germline values: CDR1 SGHTA, CDR2 FQGNSA. The CDR3, as DNA: TGTGCCAGCAGCCCCGAAGCATCCGGGGGCTACACCTTC. As protein: CASSPEASGGYTF.

V and J are TRBV5-1 and TRBJ1-1; D not resolved. Germline CDR1 is SGHRS and CDR2 is YFSETQ. With 0 bases removed from V and 4 bases from J, the gap between germline ends came to 10 bases. The CDR3 is made up of 14 amino acids. CDR3 in DNA: TGCGCCAGCAGCTTGGAGTTAGTCGGCACTGAAGCTTTCTTT. This gives the protein CASSLELVGTEAFF.

The CDR3 region is CASTQARQETQYF. The CDR3 coding sequence is TGTGCCAGCACCCAGGCCCGCCAAGAGACCCAGTACTTC. The V gene is TRBV6-8, the J gene TRBJ2-5, with D unclear. The CDR3 covers 13 residues. The germline V and J ends were trimmed by 7 bases and 1 base, with 10 bases remaining between them. From germline, CDR1 is MNHGY and CDR2 SAAAGT.

The chain combines TRBV27 with TRBJ2-7, with D possibly being TRBD1 (5 bases). The CDR3 has 12 residues. V was cut by 6 bases and J by 7 bases, with 13 bases left in between. CDR1 is MNHEY, CDR2 SMNVEV, per germline (reference sequence). The CDR3 loop is CASSPTRTEQYF. The CDR3 nucleotides are TGTGCCAGCAGCCCGACCCGGACAGAGCAGTACTTC.

The genes are TRBV10-3 and TRBJ1-1; D might be TRBD1 (6 bases). CDR1 is ENHRY, CDR2 SYGVKD, per germline. Trimming took 4 bases from V and 1 from J, leaving 10 bases between them. This CDR3 has 14 amino acids. CDR3 sequence (DNA): TGTGCCATCAGTGCCTTACAGGGGAACACTGAAGCTTTCTTT. As protein: CAISALQGNTEAFF.

This CDR3 reads CASSLAAGAYEQYF. In DNA, the CDR3 is TGTGCCAGCAGCTTAGCAGCGGGGGCCTACGAGCAGTACTTC. The chain joins TRBV7-2 to TRBJ2-7; 8 bases align to TRBD2. The CDR3 is 14 residues long. The germline gives CDR1 SGHTA, CDR2 FQGNSA. Losses at the gene ends were 0 bases for V and 2 bases for J; bases not matched to a gene: 0.

This rearrangement joins TRBV5-4 to TRBJ2-1, with D maybe TRBD2 (7 bases). The germline gives CDR1 SGHNT, CDR2 YYREEE (reference sequence). Trimming removed 1 base at V and 3 bases at J, with 20 bases between. CDR3 length equals 18 residues. The CDR3 nucleotides read TGTGCCAGCAGCTTGCCCCTCGGCGGGCGGGGGCTCTACAATGAGCAGTTCTTC. Translated: CASSLPLGGRGLYNEQFF. The variable domain in full, with the rest retrieved from reference TRBV5-4 and TRBJ2-1, is ETGVTQSPTHLIKTRGQQVTLRCSSQSGHNTVSWYQQALGQGPQFIFQYYREEENGRGNFPPRFSGLQFPNYSSELNVNALELDDSALYLCASSLPLGGRGLYNEQFFGPGTRLTVL.

The chain is built from TRBV4-3 and TRBJ1-2, with a possible D match to TRBD1 (6 bases). V gave up 3 bases and J gave up 1 base, with 6 bases separating them. The CDR3 loop spans 13 amino acids. Per the germline V gene, CDR1 is LGHNA and CDR2 is YSLEER. This CDR3 reads CASSQDSNYGYTF. DNA for the CDR3: TGCGCCAGCAGCCAGGACAGTAACTATGGCTACACCTTC.

This chain links TRBV5-6 with TRBJ1-2; no clear D gene. Germline V lookup: CDR1 SGHDT, CDR2 YYEEEE. This CDR3 contains 15 residues. Deletions cut 2 bases from V and 7 bases from J, with 18 bases between. CDR3: CASSLGSSRDSGYTF. In nucleotides, the CDR3 is TGTGCCAGCAGCTTAGGCTCGTCACGAGACTCTGGCTACACCTTC.

The J gene is TRBJ2-2, the V gene TRBV7-2, with TRBD2 matching 8 bases. With 4 bases clipped from V and 4 bases from J, the junction kept 8 bases outside the gene matches. CDR1 and CDR2 (germline): SGHTA, FQGNSA. This CDR3 comprises 16 residues. This CDR3 is CASSSRQRGTTGELFF. The DNA for the CDR3 is TGTGCCAGCAGCTCCCGACAGCGGGGGACCACCGGGGAGCTGTTTTTT.

The genes are TRBV30 and TRBJ2-1; TRBD2 aligns across 10 bases. CDR3 length equals 16 residues. The germline CDR1 and CDR2 sequences are GTSNPN and SVGIG (reference sequence). The V and J ends lost 5 bases and 4 bases, in that order; junction bases with no gene match: 11. The CDR3 protein is CAWGRIAGGVYNEQFF. In DNA form, the CDR3 reads TGTGCCTGGGGAAGAATAGCGGGGGGAGTGTACAATGAGCAGTTCTTC.

The chain combines TRBV7-3 with TRBJ2-1, with 9 bases matching TRBD1. From germline, CDR1 is SGHTA and CDR2 FQGTGA. The CDR3 sequence is 15 residues long. Losses at the gene ends were 2 bases for V and 3 bases for J; bases not matched to a gene: 2. In nucleotides, the CDR3 is TGTGCCAGCAGCTTAGGGGACAGGGACTACAATGAGCAGTTCTTC. Its protein product is CASSLGDRDYNEQFF.

This clone showed up just a few times. The rearrangement uses TRBV23-1 and TRBJ1-5; 7 bases are a match to TRBD1. TRBV23-1 is classed as an ORF, of uncertain function. Germline trimming cut 8 bases from V and 0 bases from J; bases unmatched to any gene: 16. The CDR3 is 18 residues long. CDR3 region: CASVPRDSSPNSNQPQHF. CDR3 DNA sequence: TGCGCCAGCGTACCCAGGGACAGTAGCCCTAATAGCAATCAGCCCCAGCATTTT.

The V call is TRBV7-3, the J call TRBJ1-6; 7 bases fit TRBD1. The junction had 7 bases not matched to a gene; V was cut back by 6 bases and J by 8 bases. This CDR3 contains 14 residues. Germline CDR1 and CDR2: SGHTA and FQGTGA. This chain's CDR3 is CASRSRDRDSPLHF. The DNA of the CDR3 is TGTGCCAGCAGATCCCGGGACAGAGATTCACCCCTCCACTTT.

This clone has just a few counts. The chain links TRBV5-6 to TRBJ1-1, with 8 bases lining up with TRBD1. Germline V gives CDR1 SGHDT, CDR2 YYEEEE. V gave up 4 bases and J gave up 4 bases; unmatched junction bases: 15. This CDR3 comprises 17 residues. For the CDR3, the DNA is TGTGCCAGCAGCCTGGACAGGGTTGGGGTTTGGATCACTGAAGCTTTCTTT. Its translation: CASSLDRVGVWITEAFF.

This clone appeared a single time. CDR3 protein: CASSPTGVRSYEQYF. The CDR3 DNA reads TGTGCCAGTAGTCCTACAGGGGTTAGGTCCTACGAGCAGTACTTC. This sequence joins TRBV19 and TRBJ2-7; 7 bases map to TRBD1. The CDR3 has 15 amino acids. The V gene's germline CDR1 is LNHDA and CDR2 SQIVND (reference sequence). Unmatched junction bases numbered 8, after V lost 5 bases and J lost 1 base.

The chain employs TRBV27 and TRBJ2-1; 8 positions agree with TRBD2. The V segment lost 7 bases and the J segment 1 base; nucleotides outside the gene matches: 3. Germline CDR1 is MNHEY and CDR2 is SMNVEV (reference sequence). CDR3 size: 14 residues. CDR3 sequence (DNA): TGTGCCAGCACGGGGACTAGTTCCTACAATGAGCAGTTCTTC. Protein sequence: CASTGTSSYNEQFF.

This clone has just a few counts. V and J are TRBV29-1 and TRBJ2-1; 7 nucleotides line up with TRBD2. This CDR3 contains 15 residues. V shed 3 bases and J 8 bases; nucleotides not matched to a gene: 13. Germline V lookup: CDR1 SQVTM, CDR2 ANQGSEA. This chain's CDR3 is CSVEGPGGLGHEQFF. The CDR3 nucleotides read TGCAGCGTTGAGGGGCCGGGAGGACTGGGTCATGAGCAGTTCTTC.

The rearrangement uses TRBV10-2 and TRBJ2-7, with D perhaps matching TRBD1 (5 bases). This CDR3 is 12 amino acids long. Germline V gene sequence: CDR1 WSHSY, CDR2 SAAADI. Trimming removed 8 bases from V and 1 base from J, with 9 bases in between. CDR3 in amino acids: CASGAASYEQYF. CDR3 in DNA: TGCGCCAGCGGGGCAGCTTCCTACGAGCAGTACTTC.

The chain combines TRBV9 with TRBJ1-6; no reliable D call. The CDR3 extends over 15 amino acids. V was pared by 3 bases and J by 8 bases, with 15 bases between. Germline values: CDR1 SGDLS, CDR2 YYNGEE. CDR3 residues: CASSAAGRPDSPLHF. As DNA, the CDR3 is TGTGCCAGCAGCGCGGCGGGCCGGCCCGATTCACCCCTCCACTTT.

This rearrangement joins TRBV28 to TRBJ1-4, with D maybe TRBD1 (5 bases). CDR1 and CDR2 (germline): MDHEN, SYDVKM. V was clipped by 8 bases and J by 8 bases, with 18 bases between them. The CDR3 runs 14 residues. The CDR3 sequence: CASLQGSGKEKLFF. As DNA, the CDR3 is TGTGCCAGCCTTCAAGGGTCAGGGAAGGAAAAACTGTTTTTT.

This clone was picked up one time. For the CDR3, the DNA is TGTGCCTGGACTAGCGGGGGGGCCGCGAACACCGGGGAGCTGTTTTTT. Translating it yields CAWTSGGAANTGELFF. The chain couples TRBV30 to TRBJ2-2; TRBD2 agrees at 12 bases. Unmatched junction bases numbered 3, after V lost 4 bases and J lost 0 bases. The V gene's germline CDR1 is GTSNPN and CDR2 SVGIG (reference sequence). CDR3 size: 16 residues.

The chain links TRBV9 to TRBJ2-7; D is undetermined. CDR3 length equals 14 residues. V was clipped by 1 base and J by 0 bases, with 8 bases between them. Germline V CDR1 and CDR2: SGDLS, YYNGEE. The CDR3 loop reads CASSVWSDSYEQYF. CDR3 in DNA: TGTGCCAGCAGCGTATGGTCAGACTCCTACGAGCAGTACTTC.